This TCR beta chain is from a study of cytomegalovirus exposure and HLA in healthy donors. The V gene end was trimmed by 4 bases and the J gene end by 3 bases; junction bases not matched to a gene: 5. CDR3 length equals 15 residues. From germline, CDR1 is SGHVS and CDR2 FQNEAQ. General observations from the study: Presence/absence analyses rested on an assumption that sequencing depth was roughly uniform across donors. Reported findings show TCR beta sequences accurately forecast HLA-A and HLA-B alleles in most subjects.

This clone was counted a single time. Its matching antigen is unknown. Primers: 60 Vbeta forward and 13 Jbeta reverse. The table came from immunoSEQ multiplex PCR; TCRdb's copy has only in-frame clones and leaves some out. The sample consists of 140,000 to 150,000 clones, 65% to 80% of them appearing once. All the people who gave samples were healthy bone marrow donors. This chain uses TRBV7-8 with TRBJ2-7, with 11 bases fitting TRBD2. What was sequenced was PBMCs. The clonotype was recovered from a male donor in good health and CMV-seronegative. The chain's CDR3 is CASSSLAGGDYEQYF. The CDR3 DNA reads TGTGCCAGCAGCTCCTTAGCGGGAGGGGACTACGAGCAGTACTTC.